This T cell receptor beta chain was profiled in a study of blood T cell repertoires in COVID-19. Study at large: Sites across the United States, Italy and Spain contributed samples from acute and convalescent COVID-19. PBMCs, B-cell-depleted T cells, or T cells were the source of the cDNA or gDNA that made up the material.

The CDR3 contains 15 residues. Seattle patients were enrolled while actively infected and followed longitudinally. Original methodology: Amplification with reference gene primers provided the estimates of nucleated cell counts. Data came from immunoSEQ multiplex PCR; TCRdb stores just in-frame clones and leaves some out. V and J calls plus clone size are reproduced from that table; the DNA served to infer D and trimming. The sample yields hundreds of thousands of clones, around 88% seen once. The sequencing sample was made of peripheral blood. The chain links TRBV1 to TRBJ2-5; the table calls TRBD1, which could not be checked here. TRBV1 is labeled a pseudogene. This receptor was taken from a woman aged 25 to 39 with COVID-19, enrolled during active disease. For the CDR3, the DNA is TGCACCAGCAGCCTCACCGGGACAGGGGAAGAGACCCAGTACTTC. This translates into CTSSLTGTGEETQYF.